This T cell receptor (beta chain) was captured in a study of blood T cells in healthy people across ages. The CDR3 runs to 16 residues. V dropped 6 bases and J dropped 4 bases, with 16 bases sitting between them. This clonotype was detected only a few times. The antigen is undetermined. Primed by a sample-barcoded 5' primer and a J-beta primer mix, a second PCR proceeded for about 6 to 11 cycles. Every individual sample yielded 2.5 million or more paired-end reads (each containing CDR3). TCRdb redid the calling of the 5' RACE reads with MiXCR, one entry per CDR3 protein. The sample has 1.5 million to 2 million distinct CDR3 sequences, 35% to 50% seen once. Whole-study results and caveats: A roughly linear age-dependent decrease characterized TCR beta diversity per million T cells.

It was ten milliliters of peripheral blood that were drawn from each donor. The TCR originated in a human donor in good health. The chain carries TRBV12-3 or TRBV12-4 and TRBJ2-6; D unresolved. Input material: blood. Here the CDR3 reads CASSPSANSGANVLTF. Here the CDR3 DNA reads TGTGCCAGCAGCCCGTCAGCAAATTCGGGGGCCAACGTCCTGACTTTC.